This TCR beta chain was observed in a study of read filtering for tumor transcriptome and immune sequencing (TCRdb year 2020). Looking at the study overall: Of the patients in the cohort, approximately 16 were male and roughly 15 were female, and their mean age was roughly 68 years, with a range of about 40 to 85. Under revised international staging, about 8 patients fell into R-ISS I, 15 or so into R-ISS II and over five into R-ISS III. Whole-transcriptome libraries were prepared with the TruSeq RNA Access Library Prep Kit after DNase treatment. TCR-region mapped reads per sample ranged from about 4.05 to 11 million with IR-seq versus only roughly 75 to 1,300 with RNA-seq. Using the same bone marrow samples, the study compared TCR repertoires obtained by targeted immune repertoire sequencing with those obtained by bulk whole-transcriptome sequencing. A main aim was a read-filtering strategy for immune repertoire data, specifically whether clonotypes supported by a single read should be removed. Study-wide findings and limitations: Compared with RNA-seq, IR-seq captured clonotypes at much greater depth and more reliably, and a smaller IR-seq throughput was enough to identify most of the shared clonotypes. The sorted CD138-negative fraction was not purified T cells but a mixed bone marrow immune population. When single-read clonotypes were removed, the proportions of shared clonotypes in IR-seq and RNA-seq correlated more strongly. In IR-seq, single-read clonotypes were approximately 80% of clonotypes but about 3.5% of total reads; in RNA-seq they were approximately 73% of clonotypes and about 40% of reads.

CDR1 is given as SGHVS and CDR2 as FQNEAQ, both from the germline V gene. V lost 3 bases and J lost 4 bases; the stretch between them is 16 bases long. The CDR3 goes from the cysteine to the phenylalanine over 16 residues. Only CDR3 DNA is held: 48 bases, read in frame from base 1. TCR libraries were constructed from about 400 ng RNA using the Immunoverse kit, and molecular barcoded adaptors covering alpha/delta and beta/gamma chains were employed. TCR library preparation was performed with the same RNA that was used for transcriptome sequencing. TCR libraries were sequenced on an Illumina HiSeq 4000 with 2 x 150 cycles. The study's own analysis went as follows. MiXCR aligned TCR reads to human V, D, J and C references and assembled the aligned reads into CDR3 clonotypes, with quality filtering and error correction included. Clonotype counts and gene usage diversity were analyzed with the tcR package in R. For inspection of raw mapping reads, RNA-seq reads were mapped by STAR aligner version 2.5.3a onto GRCh37 of the human genome. To test how sequencing depth affects detected clonotypes, IR-seq fastq files were randomly downsampled with Seqtk 1.3. TCRdb itself trimmed the public reads at Q25 with fastp, ran MiXCR and retained productive beta chains. Identical CDR3 proteins give one entry, which carries the most common genes and DNA. The V and J calls reflect TCRdb's pipeline rather than the authors' work. Present in this sample are some 130,000 distinct CDR3 sequences, around 13% of which were seen just once. About 8.6% of the sample comes from the top ten.

Every patient had bone marrow sampled at the time of active disease. Ficoll-Hypaque density gradient centrifugation was used to isolate the bone marrow mononuclear cells. To remove myeloma plasma cells, the cells were labeled with CD138 magnetic microbeads on a MACS separator, and CD138-negative cells were then collected by negative selection. Flow cytometry on an Attune NxT with CD138 antibodies was used to check the purity of the isolated cells. TRIzol reagent was used to extract total RNA, and a NanoDrop spectrophotometer was used to quantify the extracted RNA. Paired RNA-seq and IR-seq were performed on the CD138-negative bone marrow sample of each patient. Comment on this clonotype: Its antigen is unknown. No base quality values were provided; no much bigger clone lies one nucleotide off.

The sequencing sample was made of a population of CD138-negative cells sorted from bone marrow. The sample's cell subset or site label, decoded: bone marrow mononuclear cells depleted of CD138+ plasma/myeloma cells by negative magnetic selection. The receptor's source is a donor at least 40 years old with multiple myeloma. The V and J genes are TRBV7-8 and TRBJ1-3; TRBD1 could be the D gene, as 6 bases match. This receptor has the CDR3 CASSFLTTGGGNTIYF. The DNA sequence is as follows: TGTGCCAGCAGCTTCCTTACGACAGGAGGGGGAAACACCATATATTTT.